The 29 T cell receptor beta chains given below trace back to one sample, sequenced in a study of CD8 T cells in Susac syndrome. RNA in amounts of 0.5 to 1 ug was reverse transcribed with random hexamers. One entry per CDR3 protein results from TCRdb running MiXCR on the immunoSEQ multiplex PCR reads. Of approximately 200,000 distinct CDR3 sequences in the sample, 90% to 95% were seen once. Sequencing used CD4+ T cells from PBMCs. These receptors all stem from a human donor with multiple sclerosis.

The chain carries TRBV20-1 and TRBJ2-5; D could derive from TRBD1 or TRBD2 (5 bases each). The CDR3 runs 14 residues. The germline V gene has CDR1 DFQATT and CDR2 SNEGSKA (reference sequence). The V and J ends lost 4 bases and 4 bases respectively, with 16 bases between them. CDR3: CSATSGGDGETQYF. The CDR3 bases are TGCAGTGCTACGTCTGGGGGAGACGGAGAGACCCAGTACTTC.

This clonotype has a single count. This chain's CDR3 is CASSQDMGPVFF. In nucleotides, the CDR3 is TGTGCCAGCAGCCAAGATATGGGCCCGGTGTTTTTT. The V and J genes are TRBV14 and TRBJ2-2, with D unresolved. Looked up from germline, CDR1 is SGHDN and CDR2 is FVKESK. The germline V and J ends were trimmed by 0 bases and 15 bases, with 11 bases remaining between them. The CDR3 spans 12 residues.

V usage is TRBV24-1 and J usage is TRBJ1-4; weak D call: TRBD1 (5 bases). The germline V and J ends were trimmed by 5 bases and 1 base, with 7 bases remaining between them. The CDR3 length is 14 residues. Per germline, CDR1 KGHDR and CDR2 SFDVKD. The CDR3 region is CATSAGGTNEKLFF. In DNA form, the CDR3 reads TGTGCCACCAGTGCGGGGGGAACTAATGAAAAACTGTTTTTT.

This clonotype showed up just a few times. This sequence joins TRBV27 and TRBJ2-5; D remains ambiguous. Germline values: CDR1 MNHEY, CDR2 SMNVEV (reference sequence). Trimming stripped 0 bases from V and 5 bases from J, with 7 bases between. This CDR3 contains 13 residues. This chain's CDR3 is CASSLSGWETQYF. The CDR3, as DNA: TGTGCCAGCAGTTTATCGGGATGGGAGACCCAGTACTTC.

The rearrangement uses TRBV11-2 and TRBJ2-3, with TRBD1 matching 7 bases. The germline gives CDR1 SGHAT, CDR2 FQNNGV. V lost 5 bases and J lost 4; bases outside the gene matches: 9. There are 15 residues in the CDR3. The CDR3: CASSRAGTGADTQYF. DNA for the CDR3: TGTGCCAGCAGCCGCGCCGGTACAGGGGCAGATACGCAGTATTTT.

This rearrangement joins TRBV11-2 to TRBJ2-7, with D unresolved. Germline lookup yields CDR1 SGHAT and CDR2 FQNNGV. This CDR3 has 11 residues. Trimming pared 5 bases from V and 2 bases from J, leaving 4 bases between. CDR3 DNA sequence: TGTGCCAGCAGCCCGGCCTACGAGCAGTACTTC. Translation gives CASSPAYEQYF.

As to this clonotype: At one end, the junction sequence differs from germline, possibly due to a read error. CDR3 sequence reads: CASSPTIGTAIIF. The CDR3 DNA reads TGTGCCAGCAGCCCAACTATCGGGACGGCGATCATCTTC. The V call is TRBV6-5, the J call TRBJ2-7; D could derive from TRBD1 or TRBD2 (5 bases each). From germline, CDR1 is MNHEY and CDR2 SVGAGI. The CDR3 has 13 amino acids.

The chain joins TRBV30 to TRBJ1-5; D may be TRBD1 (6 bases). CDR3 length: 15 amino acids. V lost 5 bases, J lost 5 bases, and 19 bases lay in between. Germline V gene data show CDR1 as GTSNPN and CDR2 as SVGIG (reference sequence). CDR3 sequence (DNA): TGTGCCTGGTCGGCGAGAACACAGGGATATCAGCCCCAGCATTTT. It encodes CAWSARTQGYQPQHF.

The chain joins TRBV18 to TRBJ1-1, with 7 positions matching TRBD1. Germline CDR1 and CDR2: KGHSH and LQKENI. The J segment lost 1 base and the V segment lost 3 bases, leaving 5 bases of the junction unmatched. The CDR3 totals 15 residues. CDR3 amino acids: CASSPAGGTNTEAFF. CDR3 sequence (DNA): TGTGCCAGCTCACCGGCAGGGGGAACGAACACTGAAGCTTTCTTT. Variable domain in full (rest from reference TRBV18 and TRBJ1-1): NAGVMQNPRHLVRRRGQEARLRCSPMKGHSHVYWYRQLPEEGLKFMVYLQKENIIDESGMPKERFSAEFPKEGPSILRIQQVVRGDSAAYFCASSPAGGTNTEAFFGQGTRLTVV.

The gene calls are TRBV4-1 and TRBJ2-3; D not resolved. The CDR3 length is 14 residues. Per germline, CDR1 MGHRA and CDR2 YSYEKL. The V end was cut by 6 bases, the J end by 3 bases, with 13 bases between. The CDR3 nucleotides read TGCGCCAGCAGACCAAAGGTGGGGACAGATACGCAGTATTTT. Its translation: CASRPKVGTDTQYF.

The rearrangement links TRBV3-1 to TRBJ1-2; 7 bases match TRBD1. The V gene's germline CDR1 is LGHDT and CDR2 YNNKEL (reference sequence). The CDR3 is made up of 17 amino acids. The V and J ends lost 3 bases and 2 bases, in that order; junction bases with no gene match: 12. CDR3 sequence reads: CASSQWTGDVANYGYTF. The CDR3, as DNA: TGTGCCAGCAGCCAGTGGACAGGAGACGTAGCCAACTATGGCTACACCTTC.

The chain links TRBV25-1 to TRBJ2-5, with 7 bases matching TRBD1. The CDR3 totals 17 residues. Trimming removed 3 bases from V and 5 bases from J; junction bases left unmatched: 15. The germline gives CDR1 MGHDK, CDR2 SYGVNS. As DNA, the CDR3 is TGTGCCAGCAGTGATCGAAGGGGCCACAGGGGCGGTGAGACCCAGTACTTC. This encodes CASSDRRGHRGGETQYF.

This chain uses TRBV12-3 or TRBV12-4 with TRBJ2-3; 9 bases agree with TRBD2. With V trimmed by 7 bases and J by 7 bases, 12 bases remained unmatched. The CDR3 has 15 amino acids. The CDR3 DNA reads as TGTGCCAGCATCCCCGGCGGCGGGAGGGCGAATACGCAGTATTTT. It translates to CASIPGGGRANTQYF.

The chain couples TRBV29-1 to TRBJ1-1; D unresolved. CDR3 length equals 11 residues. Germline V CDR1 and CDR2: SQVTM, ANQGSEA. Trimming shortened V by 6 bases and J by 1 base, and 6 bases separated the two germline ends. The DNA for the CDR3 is TGCAGCGTACGGAAGAACACTGAAGCTTTCTTT. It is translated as CSVRKNTEAFF.

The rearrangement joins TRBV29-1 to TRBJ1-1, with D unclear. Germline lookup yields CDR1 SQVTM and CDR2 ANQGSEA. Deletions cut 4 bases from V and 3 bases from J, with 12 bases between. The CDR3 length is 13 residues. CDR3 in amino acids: CSVGLGTDTEAFF. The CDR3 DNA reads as TGCAGCGTTGGTCTGGGTACGGACACTGAAGCTTTCTTT.

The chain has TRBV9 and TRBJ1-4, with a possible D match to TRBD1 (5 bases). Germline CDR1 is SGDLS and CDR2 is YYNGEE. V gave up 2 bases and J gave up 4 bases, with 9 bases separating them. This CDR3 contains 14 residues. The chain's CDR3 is CASSVGLVNEKLFF. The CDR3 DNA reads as TGTGCCAGCAGCGTGGGGCTAGTTAATGAAAAACTGTTTTTT.

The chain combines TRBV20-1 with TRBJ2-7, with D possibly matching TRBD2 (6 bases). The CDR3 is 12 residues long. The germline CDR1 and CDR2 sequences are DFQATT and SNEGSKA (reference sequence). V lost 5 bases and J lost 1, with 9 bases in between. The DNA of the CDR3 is TGCAGTGCTCCGGGACTGTCCTACGAGCAGTACTTC. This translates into CSAPGLSYEQYF.

As DNA, the CDR3 is TGCAGTGCTAAACTCCCGACGGTGAACACTGAAGCTTTCTTT. It is translated as CSAKLPTVNTEAFF. The chain combines TRBV20-1 with TRBJ1-1; D unclear. The germline CDR1 and CDR2 sequences are DFQATT and SNEGSKA (reference sequence). Trimming took 4 bases from V and 0 from J, leaving 12 bases between them. This CDR3 contains 14 residues.

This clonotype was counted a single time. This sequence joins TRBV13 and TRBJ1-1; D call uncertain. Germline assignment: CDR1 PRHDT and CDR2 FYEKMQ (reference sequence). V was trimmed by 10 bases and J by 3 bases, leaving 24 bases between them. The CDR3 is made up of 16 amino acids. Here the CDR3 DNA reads TGTGCCACCCCAAACGGGGTCGGACGCATCGACACTGAAGCTTTCTTT. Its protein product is CATPNGVGRIDTEAFF.

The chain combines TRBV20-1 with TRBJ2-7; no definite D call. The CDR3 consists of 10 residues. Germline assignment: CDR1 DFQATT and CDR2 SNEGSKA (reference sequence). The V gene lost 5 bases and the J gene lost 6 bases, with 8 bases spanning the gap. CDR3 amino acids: CSAALVEQYF. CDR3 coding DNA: TGCAGTGCTGCCTTGGTCGAGCAGTACTTC.

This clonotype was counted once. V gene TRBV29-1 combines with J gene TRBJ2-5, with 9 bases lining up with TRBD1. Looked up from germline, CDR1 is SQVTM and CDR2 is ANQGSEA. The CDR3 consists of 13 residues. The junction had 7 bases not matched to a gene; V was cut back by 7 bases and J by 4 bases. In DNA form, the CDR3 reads TGCAGCGCTAGACAGGGGGAGGGAGAGACCCAGTACTTC. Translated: CSARQGEGETQYF.

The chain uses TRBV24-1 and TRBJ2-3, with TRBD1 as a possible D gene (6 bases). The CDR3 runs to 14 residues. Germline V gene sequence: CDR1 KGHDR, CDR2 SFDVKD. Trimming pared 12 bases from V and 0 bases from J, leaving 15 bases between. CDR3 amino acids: CAAQYGQSTDTQYF. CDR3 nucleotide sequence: TGTGCCGCGCAATACGGACAGAGCACAGATACGCAGTATTTT.

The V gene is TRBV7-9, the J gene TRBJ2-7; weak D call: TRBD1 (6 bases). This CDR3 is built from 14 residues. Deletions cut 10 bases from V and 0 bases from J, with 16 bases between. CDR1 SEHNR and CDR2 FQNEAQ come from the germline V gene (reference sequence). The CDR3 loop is CANWGHRISYEQYF. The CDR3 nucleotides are TGTGCCAACTGGGGGCACAGGATCTCCTACGAGCAGTACTTC.

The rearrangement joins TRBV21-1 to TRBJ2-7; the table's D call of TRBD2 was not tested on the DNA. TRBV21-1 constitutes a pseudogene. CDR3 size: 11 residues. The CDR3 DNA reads TGTGCCAGCAGCAAGAGGAGGCGGGAATACTTC. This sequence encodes CASSKRRREYF.

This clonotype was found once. The CDR3 sequence: CASSPGQGPADEQFF. CDR3 DNA sequence: TGTGCCAGCAGCCCCGGACAGGGGCCCGCCGATGAGCAGTTCTTC. This sequence joins TRBV7-3 and TRBJ2-1, with TRBD1 matching over 9 bases. Trimming removed 5 bases from V and 8 bases from J; junction bases left unmatched: 10. The CDR3 spans 15 residues. Germline loops: CDR1 SGHTA, CDR2 FQGTGA.

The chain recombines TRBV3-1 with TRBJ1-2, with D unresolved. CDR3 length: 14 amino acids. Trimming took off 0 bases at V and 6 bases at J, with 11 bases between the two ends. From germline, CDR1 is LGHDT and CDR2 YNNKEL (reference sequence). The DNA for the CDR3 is TGTGCCAGCAGCCAAGACTGGCAGGATAATGGCTACACCTTC. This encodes CASSQDWQDNGYTF.

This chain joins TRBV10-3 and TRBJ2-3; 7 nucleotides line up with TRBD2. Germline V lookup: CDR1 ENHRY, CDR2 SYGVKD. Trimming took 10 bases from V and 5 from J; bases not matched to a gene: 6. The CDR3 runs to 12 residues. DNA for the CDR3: TGTGCCACCCGGGAGGTGAAAGATACGCAGTATTTT. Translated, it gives CATREVKDTQYF.

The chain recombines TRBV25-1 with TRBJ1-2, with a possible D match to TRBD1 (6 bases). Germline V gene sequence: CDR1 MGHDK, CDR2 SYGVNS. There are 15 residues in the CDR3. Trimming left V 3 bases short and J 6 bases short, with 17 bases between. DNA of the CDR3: TGTGCCAGCAGTGACCCCGGGGGGCCCTACGATGGCTACACCTTC. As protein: CASSDPGGPYDGYTF.

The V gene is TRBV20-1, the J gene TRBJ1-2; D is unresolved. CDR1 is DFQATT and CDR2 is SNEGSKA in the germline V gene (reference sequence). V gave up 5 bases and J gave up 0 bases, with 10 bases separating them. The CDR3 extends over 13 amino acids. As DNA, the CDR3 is TGCAGTGCTGGCCGGACTACTAACTATGGCTACACCTTC. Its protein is CSAGRTTNYGYTF.